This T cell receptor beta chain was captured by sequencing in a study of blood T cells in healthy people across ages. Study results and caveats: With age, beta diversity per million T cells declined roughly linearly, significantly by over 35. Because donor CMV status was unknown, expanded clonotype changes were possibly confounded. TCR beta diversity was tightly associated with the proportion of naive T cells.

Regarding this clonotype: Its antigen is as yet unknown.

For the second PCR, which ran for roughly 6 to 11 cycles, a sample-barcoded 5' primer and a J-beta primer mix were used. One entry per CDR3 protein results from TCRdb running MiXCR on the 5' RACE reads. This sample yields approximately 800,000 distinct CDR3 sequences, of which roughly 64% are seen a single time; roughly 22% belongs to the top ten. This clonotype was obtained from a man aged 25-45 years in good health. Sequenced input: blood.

Here the CDR3 DNA reads TGTGCCAGCAGCTTAGTCCCGGGACTAGCGGAGGGGCAGTTCTTC. Protein: CASSLVPGLAEGQFF. The gene calls are TRBV7-2 and TRBJ2-1; 11 nucleotides line up with TRBD2. Per germline, CDR1 SGHTA and CDR2 FQGNSA. The CDR3 runs to 15 residues. Unmatched junction bases numbered 8, after V lost 1 base and J lost 12 bases.